A single sample is the source of the 17 T cell receptor beta chains below, sequenced in a study of blood T cell repertoires in COVID-19 (TCRdb year 2020). Libraries were prepared through the immunoSEQ multiplex PCR assay. The clones in this table, taken by TCRdb from immuneACCESS, are in-frame only. Not every clone is retained; where verified, under half of the shortfall comes from an unresolved V gene, and the cause of the rest is unknown. This sample has about 120,000 clones in its table, and around 90% of those were observed once. The top ten constitute under 4.5% of the sample. Material for sequencing was peripheral blood. The receptors stem from a woman aged 60 to 75 with COVID-19, enrolled during active disease.

The rearrangement joins TRBV3-1 (or the pseudogene TRBV3-2) to TRBJ2-1; D perhaps matches TRBD2 (5 bases). This CDR3 comprises 15 residues. Germline loops: CDR1 LGHDT, CDR2 YNNKEL (reference sequence). V was clipped by 6 bases and J by 9 bases, with 21 bases between them. In DNA form, the CDR3 reads TGTGCCAGCAGTCCCCGACTCCCGAAAGGAGGTGAGCAGTTCTTC. Translating it yields CASSPRLPKGGEQFF.

The chain combines TRBV7-3 with TRBJ1-6; TRBD1 matches 10 bases. This CDR3 is built from 13 residues. Looked up from germline, CDR1 is SGHTA and CDR2 is FQGTGA. The V gene end was trimmed by 6 bases and the J gene end by 12 bases; junction bases not matched to a gene: 5. CDR3 sequence (DNA): TGTGCCAGCAGAGCCGGGACAGGGGAACCCCTCCACTTT. Its protein is CASRAGTGEPLHF.

The V gene is TRBV6-6, the J gene TRBJ1-6; D is unresolved. The CDR3 is 13 residues long. With 7 bases removed from V and 5 bases from J, the gap between germline ends came to 9 bases. CDR1 and CDR2 from the germline V gene are MNHNY and SVGAGI (reference sequence). CDR3 sequence: CASKTQDNSPLHF. CDR3 in DNA: TGTGCCAGCAAGACCCAGGATAATTCACCCCTCCACTTT.

The genes are TRBV2 and TRBJ2-7; possibly TRBD2 for D (6 bases). The CDR3 is 12 residues long. V was cut by 8 bases and J by 4 bases, with 12 bases left in between. Germline V gene data show CDR1 as SNHLY and CDR2 as FYNNEI. The CDR3 here is CASGGLEYEQYF. CDR3 bases: TGTGCCAGCGGGGGACTGGAGTACGAGCAGTACTTC.

The V and J genes are TRBV28 and TRBJ1-6, with 7 bases that match TRBD1. Germline loops: CDR1 MDHEN, CDR2 SYDVKM. The CDR3 consists of 15 residues. V was pared by 3 bases and J by 6 bases, with 5 bases of the junction left unmatched. For the CDR3, the DNA is TGTGCCAGCAGTTTTTTTAGACAGGGTAATTCACCCCTCCACTTT. Residues: CASSFFRQGNSPLHF.

The chain has TRBV9 and TRBJ2-1; D may be TRBD2 (6 bases). Germline V gene lookup returns CDR1 SGDLS and CDR2 YYNGEE. Deletions cut 4 bases from V and 2 bases from J, with 16 bases between. The CDR3 totals 16 residues. The CDR3 bases are TGTGCCAGCAGCACAACGATCCGACTAGCCTACAATGAGCAGTTCTTC. Protein: CASSTTIRLAYNEQFF.

This clone was observed a few times. The chain employs TRBV12-5 and TRBJ2-7, with 12 bases lining up with TRBD1. After removal of 5 bases from V and 5 bases from J, the junction contained 10 bases not matched to a gene. Germline loops: CDR1 LGHNT, CDR2 FRNRAP. This CDR3 has 16 residues. The CDR3, as DNA: TGTGCTAGTGGTGCAGCCCCGGGACAGGGGGCTAACGAGCAGTACTTC. It is translated as CASGAAPGQGANEQYF.

The table lists this clone with a count of one. The chain joins TRBV13 to TRBJ2-6; D remains ambiguous. Germline V gene data show CDR1 as PRHDT and CDR2 as FYEKMQ (reference sequence). The V end was cut by 5 bases, the J end by 0 bases, with 5 bases between. This CDR3 has 14 residues. The CDR3 nucleotides read TGTGCCAGCAGCGGCAACTCTGGGGCCAACGTCCTGACTTTC. It codes for CASSGNSGANVLTF.

This chain uses TRBV6-5 with TRBJ1-6; D may be TRBD1 (6 bases). V gave up 5 bases and J gave up 9 bases, with 11 bases separating them. This CDR3 region has 13 residues. CDR1 MNHEY and CDR2 SVGAGI come from the germline V gene. The CDR3 loop is CASSPGQLSPLHF. In nucleotides, the CDR3 is TGTGCCAGCAGTCCCGGACAGCTTTCACCCCTCCACTTT.

The chain couples TRBV5-6 to TRBJ1-2; no firm D call. V was trimmed by 0 bases and J by 10 bases, leaving 10 bases between them. The CDR3 is 12 residues long. Germline V gene data show CDR1 as SGHDT and CDR2 as YYEEEE. CDR3 in amino acids: CASSLALLPYTF. Written as DNA, the CDR3 is TGTGCCAGCAGCTTGGCCCTCCTCCCCTACACCTTC. The variable domain in full, completed from reference TRBV5-6 and TRBJ1-2, reads DAGVTQSPTHLIKTRGQQVTLRCSPKSGHDTVSWYQQALGQGPQFIFQYYEEEERQRGNFPDRFSGHQFPNYSSELNVNALLLGDSALYLCASSLALLPYTFGSGTRLTVV.

This sequence joins TRBV10-3 and TRBJ2-7; D is possibly TRBD2 (6 bases). V lost 10 bases, J lost 2 bases, and 15 bases lay in between. The CDR3 runs to 13 residues. Germline V CDR1 and CDR2: ENHRY, SYGVKD. The CDR3 loop is CATEEEGTYEQYF. In DNA, the CDR3 is TGTGCCACAGAGGAGGAGGGAACCTACGAGCAGTACTTC.

J is TRBJ2-2 and V is TRBV2; 7 bases map to TRBD2. This CDR3 has 15 amino acids. The germline V gene encodes CDR1 SNHLY and CDR2 FYNNEI. The trim removed 7 bases at V and 0 bases at J, leaving 5 bases unmatched. The CDR3 loop reads CASKGLGANTGELFF. CDR3 DNA: TGTGCCAGCAAAGGACTAGGTGCGAACACCGGGGAGCTGTTTTTT.

Worth noting for this clone: Other DNA sequences in the same sample also yield this CDR3. The CDR3 here is CASSQEAGYGYTF. The CDR3 coding sequence is TGTGCCAGCAGCCAAGAGGCAGGTTATGGCTACACCTTC. The chain couples TRBV4-2 to TRBJ1-2, with unresolved D. Germline CDR1 LGHNA, CDR2 YNFKEQ. The V end lost 0 bases, the J end lost 5 bases, and 7 bases lay between the germline ends. The CDR3 runs 13 residues.

The V call is TRBV6-2 or TRBV6-3, the J call TRBJ1-5, with D uncertain. Germline V gene sequence: CDR1 MNHEY, CDR2 SVGEGT. Trimming took 2 bases from V and 1 from J, leaving 12 bases between them. This CDR3 has 16 amino acids. The CDR3 protein is CASSYLGRESNQPQHF. In DNA form, the CDR3 reads TGTGCCAGCAGTTACCTAGGACGGGAGAGCAATCAGCCCCAGCATTTT.

The chain links TRBV18 to TRBJ2-7, with a tentative D call TRBD1 (5 bases). Per the germline V gene, CDR1 is KGHSH and CDR2 is LQKENI. Between the trimmed V and J ends, which lost 3 bases and 5 bases, there was a span of 11 bases. This CDR3 spans 13 amino acids. CDR3 DNA: TGTGCCAGCTCACCGGGGCTTTCCCACGAGCAGTACTTC. Amino acid sequence: CASSPGLSHEQYF.

This clone occurred once. V and J are TRBV6-5 and TRBJ1-6; no clear D gene. Between the trimmed V and J ends, which lost 3 bases and 13 bases, there was a span of 13 bases. This CDR3 contains 13 residues. Germline CDR1 reads MNHEY; CDR2 reads SVGAGI. Here the CDR3 DNA reads TGTGCCAGCAGTTATTCGACCGAGACTCCCCTCCACTTT. It yields the protein CASSYSTETPLHF.

The V gene is TRBV7-6, the J gene TRBJ1-2; D is undetermined. The CDR3 contains 15 residues. From germline, CDR1 is SGHVS and CDR2 FNYEAQ. V was clipped by 3 bases and J by 4 bases, with 15 bases between them. The CDR3 sequence is CASSFSESHLYGYTF. CDR3 DNA: TGTGCCAGCAGCTTTAGCGAGAGCCATCTCTATGGCTACACCTTC.